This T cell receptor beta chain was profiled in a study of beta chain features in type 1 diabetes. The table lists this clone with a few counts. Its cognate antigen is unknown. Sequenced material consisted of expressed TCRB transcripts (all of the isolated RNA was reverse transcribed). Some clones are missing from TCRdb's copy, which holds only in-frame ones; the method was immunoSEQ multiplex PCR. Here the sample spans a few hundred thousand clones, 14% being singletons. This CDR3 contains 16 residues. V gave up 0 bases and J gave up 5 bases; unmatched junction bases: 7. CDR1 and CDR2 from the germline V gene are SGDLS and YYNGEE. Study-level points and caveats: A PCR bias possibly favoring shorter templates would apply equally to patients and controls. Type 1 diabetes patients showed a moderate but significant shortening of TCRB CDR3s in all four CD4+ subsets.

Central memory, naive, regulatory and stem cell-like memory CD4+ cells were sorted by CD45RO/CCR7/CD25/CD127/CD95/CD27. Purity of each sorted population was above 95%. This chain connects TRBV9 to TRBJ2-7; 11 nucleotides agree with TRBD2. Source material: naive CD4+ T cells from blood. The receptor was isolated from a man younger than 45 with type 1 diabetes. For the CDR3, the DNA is TGTGCCAGCAGCGTAGTGGGGACTAGCGGATCGCACGAGCAGTACTTC. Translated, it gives CASSVVGTSGSHEQYF.